Described below is a single TCR beta chain sequence and its context. Its matching antigen is unknown. This sample was taken from a study of CD8+ T cells in alopecia areata. Background on the study: The protocol delivered tofacitinib for 6 to 18 months, then withdrew it for 6 months. The study, taken as a whole, reports: With just one nonresponder, it is still uncertain whether baseline CD8+ expansion relates to response.

Treatment indicated: oral pan-JAK inhibitor, 5-10 mg twice daily. Extracted RNA was reverse transcribed into cDNA, the sequencing template. The table came from immunoSEQ multiplex PCR; TCRdb's copy has only in-frame clones and leaves some out. Of 100,000 or so clones in the sample, 55% to 70% were seen once. The CDR3 contains 15 residues. Germline loops: CDR1 PRHDT, CDR2 FYEKMQ (reference sequence). The V end lost 5 bases, the J end lost 4 bases, and 17 bases lay between the germline ends. The chain employs TRBV13 and TRBJ2-5; D perhaps matches TRBD1 (5 bases). The TCR was taken from a human donor with alopecia areata. The specimen comprised CD8+ T cells sorted from blood, sampled at approximately week 60, from a patient treated with tofacitinib. The CDR3 region has the DNA TGTGCCAGCAGCCCGCGCCCGGGCCAGGGAGAGACCCAGTACTTC. Translation: CASSPRPGQGETQYF.